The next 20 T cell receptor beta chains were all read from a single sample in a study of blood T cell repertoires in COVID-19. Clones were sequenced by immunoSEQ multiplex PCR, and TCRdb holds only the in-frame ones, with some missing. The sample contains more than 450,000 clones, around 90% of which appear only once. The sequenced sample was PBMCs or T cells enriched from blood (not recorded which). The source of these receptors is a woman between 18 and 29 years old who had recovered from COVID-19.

The CDR3 bases are TGTGCCAGCAGCTTGGCCGGGTCGACGGATGAGCAGTTCTTC. It yields the protein CASSLAGSTDEQFF. This chain links TRBV5-8 with TRBJ2-1; D is unresolved. The CDR3 is 14 amino acids. Looked up from germline, CDR1 is SGHTS and CDR2 is YDEGEE. V was shortened by 0 bases and J by 8 bases, with 12 bases between the two germline ends.

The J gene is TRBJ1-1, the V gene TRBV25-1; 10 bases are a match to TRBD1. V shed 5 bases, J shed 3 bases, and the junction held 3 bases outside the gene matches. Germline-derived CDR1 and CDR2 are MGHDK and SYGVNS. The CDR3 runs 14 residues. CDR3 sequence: CASSHGTGDTEAFF. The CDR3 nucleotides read TGTGCCAGCAGTCATGGGACAGGGGACACTGAAGCTTTCTTT.

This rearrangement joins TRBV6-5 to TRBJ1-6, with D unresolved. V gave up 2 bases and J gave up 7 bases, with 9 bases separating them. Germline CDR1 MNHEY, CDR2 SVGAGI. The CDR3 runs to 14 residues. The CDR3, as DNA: TGTGCCAGCAGTTACGGAGGGCCGAATTCACCCCTCCACTTT. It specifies CASSYGGPNSPLHF.

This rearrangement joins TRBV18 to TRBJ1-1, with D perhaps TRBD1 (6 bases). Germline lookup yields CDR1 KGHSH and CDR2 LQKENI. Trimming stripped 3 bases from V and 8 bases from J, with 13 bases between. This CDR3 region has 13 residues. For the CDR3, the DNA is TGTGCCAGCTCACCGGGAATCCAGGGGGAAGCTTTCTTT. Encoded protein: CASSPGIQGEAFF.

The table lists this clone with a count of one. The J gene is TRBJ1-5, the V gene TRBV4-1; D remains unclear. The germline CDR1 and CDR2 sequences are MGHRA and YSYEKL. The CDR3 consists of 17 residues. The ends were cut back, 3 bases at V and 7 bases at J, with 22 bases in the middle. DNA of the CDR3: TGCGCCAGCAGCCAGACCCCCTTACGGGTAAGGAACCAGCCCCAGCATTTT. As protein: CASSQTPLRVRNQPQHF.

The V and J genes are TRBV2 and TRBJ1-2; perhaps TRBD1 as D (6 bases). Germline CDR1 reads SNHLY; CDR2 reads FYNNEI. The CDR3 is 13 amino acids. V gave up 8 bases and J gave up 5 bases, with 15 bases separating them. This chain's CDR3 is CASQEQGLYGYTF. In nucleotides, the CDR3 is TGTGCCAGCCAAGAACAGGGCTTGTATGGCTACACCTTC.

CDR3 sequence: CASSPQQGDSPLHF. As DNA, the CDR3 is TGTGCCAGCAGCCCCCAACAGGGGGATTCACCCCTCCACTTT. The chain joins TRBV28 to TRBJ1-6, with 8 bases matching TRBD1. Germline CDR1 is MDHEN and CDR2 is SYDVKM. This CDR3 contains 14 residues. V was pared by 6 bases and J by 8 bases, with 6 bases of the junction left unmatched.

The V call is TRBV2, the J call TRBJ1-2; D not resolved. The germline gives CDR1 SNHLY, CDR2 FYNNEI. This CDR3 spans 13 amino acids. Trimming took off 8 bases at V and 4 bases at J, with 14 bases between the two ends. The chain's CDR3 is CASWRTAFYGYTF. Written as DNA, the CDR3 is TGTGCCAGCTGGAGGACGGCCTTCTATGGCTACACCTTC. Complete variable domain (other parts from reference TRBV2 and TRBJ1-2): EPEVTQTPSHQVTQMGQEVILRCVPISNHLYFYWYRQILGQKVEFLVSFYNNEISEKSEIFDDQFSVERPDGSNFTLKIRSTKLEDSAMYFCASWRTAFYGYTFGSGTRLTVV.

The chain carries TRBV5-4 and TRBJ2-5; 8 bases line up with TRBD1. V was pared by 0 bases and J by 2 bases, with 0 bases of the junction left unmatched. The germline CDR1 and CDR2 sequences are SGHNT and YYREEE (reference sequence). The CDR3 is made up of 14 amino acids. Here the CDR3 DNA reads TGTGCCAGCAGCTTGGACAGGGGGCAAGAGACCCAGTACTTC. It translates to CASSLDRGQETQYF.

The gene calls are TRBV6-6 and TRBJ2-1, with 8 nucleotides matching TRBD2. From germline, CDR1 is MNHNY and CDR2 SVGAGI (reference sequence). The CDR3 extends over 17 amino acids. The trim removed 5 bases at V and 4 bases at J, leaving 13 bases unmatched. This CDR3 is CASSPNSGATIYNEQFF. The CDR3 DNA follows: TGTGCCAGCAGTCCTAATAGCGGGGCAACTATTTACAATGAGCAGTTCTTC.

CDR3 coding DNA: TGTGCCAGCAGCTTGGCCTCGGCGGGGGGCTCGGGTGAAGCTTTCTTT. It is translated as CASSLASAGGSGEAFF. The V gene is TRBV5-6, the J gene TRBJ1-1; TRBD1 might be the D (6 bases). Germline CDR1 is SGHDT and CDR2 is YYEEEE. V was pared by 0 bases and J by 7 bases, with 19 bases between. The CDR3 is made up of 16 amino acids.

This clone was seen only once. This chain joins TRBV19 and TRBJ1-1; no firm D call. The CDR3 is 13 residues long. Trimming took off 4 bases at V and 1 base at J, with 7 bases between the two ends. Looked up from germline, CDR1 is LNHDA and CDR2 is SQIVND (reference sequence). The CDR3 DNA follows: TGTGCCAGTAGTAGGAGAGAGAACACTGAAGCTTTCTTT. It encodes CASSRRENTEAFF.

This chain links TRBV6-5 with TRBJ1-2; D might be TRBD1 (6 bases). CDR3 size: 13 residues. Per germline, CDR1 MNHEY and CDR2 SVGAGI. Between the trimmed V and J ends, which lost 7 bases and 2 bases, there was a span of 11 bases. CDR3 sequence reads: CASTNTGNYGYTF. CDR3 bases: TGTGCCAGCACTAACACAGGGAACTATGGCTACACCTTC.

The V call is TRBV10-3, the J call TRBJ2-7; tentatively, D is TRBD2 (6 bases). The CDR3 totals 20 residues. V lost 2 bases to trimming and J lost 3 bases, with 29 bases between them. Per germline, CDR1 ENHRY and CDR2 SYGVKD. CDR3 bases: TGTGCCATCAGTGAGCCCCAAGGATCCCCCGGGACTCACAACGTCTACGAGCAGTACTTC. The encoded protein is CAISEPQGSPGTHNVYEQYF.

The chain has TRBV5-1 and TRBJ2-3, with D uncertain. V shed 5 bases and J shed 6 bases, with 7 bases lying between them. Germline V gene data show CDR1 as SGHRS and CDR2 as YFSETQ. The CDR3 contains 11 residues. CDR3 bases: TGCGCCAGCAGGGCATCTGATACGCAGTATTTT. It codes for CASRASDTQYF.

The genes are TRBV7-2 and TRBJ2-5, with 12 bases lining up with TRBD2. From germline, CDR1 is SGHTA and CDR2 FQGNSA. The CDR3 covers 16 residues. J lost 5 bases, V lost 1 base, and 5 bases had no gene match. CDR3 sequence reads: CASSLEASGGAETQYF. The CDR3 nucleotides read TGTGCCAGCAGCTTAGAGGCTAGCGGGGGGGCCGAGACCCAGTACTTC.

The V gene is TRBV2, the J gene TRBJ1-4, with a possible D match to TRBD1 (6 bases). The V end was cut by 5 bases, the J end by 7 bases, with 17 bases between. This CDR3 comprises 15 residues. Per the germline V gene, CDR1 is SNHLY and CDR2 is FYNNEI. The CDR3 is CASSTRGPRGEKLFF. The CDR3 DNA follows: TGTGCCAGCAGTACCCGGGGCCCCAGGGGTGAAAAACTGTTTTTT.

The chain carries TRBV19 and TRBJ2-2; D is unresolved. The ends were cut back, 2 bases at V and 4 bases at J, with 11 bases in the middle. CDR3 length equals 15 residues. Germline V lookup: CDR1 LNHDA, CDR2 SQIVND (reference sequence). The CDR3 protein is CASSINLLSTGELFF. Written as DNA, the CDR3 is TGTGCCAGTAGTATAAATCTACTAAGCACCGGGGAGCTGTTTTTT. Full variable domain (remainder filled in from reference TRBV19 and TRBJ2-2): DGGITQSPKYLFRKEGQNVTLSCEQNLNHDAMYWYRQDPGQGLRLIYYSQIVNDFQKGDIAEGYSVSREKKESFPLTVTSAQKNPTAFYLCASSINLLSTGELFFGEGSRLTVL.

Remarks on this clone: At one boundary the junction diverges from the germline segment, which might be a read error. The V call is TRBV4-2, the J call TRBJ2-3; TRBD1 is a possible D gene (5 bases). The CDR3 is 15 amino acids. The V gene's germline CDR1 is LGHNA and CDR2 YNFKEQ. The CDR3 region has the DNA TGTGCCAGCAGCCAAGATTGGGGCAGCACGGATACGCAGTATTTT. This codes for CASSQDWGSTDTQYF.

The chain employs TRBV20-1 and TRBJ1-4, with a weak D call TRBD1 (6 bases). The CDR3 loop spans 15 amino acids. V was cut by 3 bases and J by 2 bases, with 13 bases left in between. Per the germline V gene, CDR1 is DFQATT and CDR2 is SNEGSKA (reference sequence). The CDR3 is CSASNSRGTNEKLFF. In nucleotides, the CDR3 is TGCAGTGCTAGTAACTCGAGGGGGACTAATGAAAAACTGTTTTTT.